A selection of T cell receptor beta chains follows, all from one sample in a study of cytomegalovirus exposure and HLA in healthy donors. The table came from immunoSEQ multiplex PCR; TCRdb's copy has only in-frame clones and leaves some out. Altogether 100,000 to 150,000 clones are present, 65% to 85% being singletons, with the ten largest covering roughly 1.2%. The sequenced sample was PBMCs. These receptors came from a boy aged 5-17 years in good health and CMV-seronegative. Each CDR3 is given with its conserved first and last residue. A D gene is named only where the DNA matches it firmly. Rows give clone size only sometimes, using once, few, many, or a class for an expanded clone.

length,D,V,J,size,CDR3,DNA
19,TRBD2,TRBV4-2,TRBJ2-2,.,CASSHLGTSGRGAPGELFF,TGTGCCAGCAGCCACTTGGGGACTAGCGGGAGAGGGGCCCCCGGGGAGCTGTTTTTT
16,.,TRBV5-6,TRBJ2-2,.,CASSSPGALNTGELFF,TGTGCCAGCAGCTCCCCTGGGGCCCTCAACACCGGGGAGCTGTTTTTT
16,TRBD1,TRBV2,TRBJ2-7,.,CAHRGRGQGSTYEQYF,TGTGCCCACCGAGGGAGGGGACAGGGTTCTACCTACGAGCAGTACTTC
14,.,TRBV5-1,TRBJ1-1,.,CASTLGRGNTEAFF,TGCGCCAGCACTCTAGGAAGAGGGAACACTGAAGCTTTCTTT
11,.,TRBV30,TRBJ2-7,.,CAWREGVEQYF,TGTGCCTGGAGAGAGGGAGTAGAGCAGTACTTC
13,.,TRBV27,TRBJ2-7,.,CASSLRESYEQYF,TGTGCCAGCAGTTTAAGGGAGTCCTACGAGCAGTACTTC
13,.,TRBV30,TRBJ2-3,.,CAWSVDSSDTQYF,TGTGCCTGGAGTGTGGACAGCTCAGATACGCAGTATTTT
13,.,TRBV9,TRBJ2-7,.,CASSDGVSYEQYF,TGTGCCAGCAGCGACGGAGTCTCCTACGAGCAGTACTTC
13,.,TRBV29-1,TRBJ1-3,.,CSVAFLSGNTIYF,TGCAGCGTTGCTTTCCTATCTGGAAACACCATATATTTT
14,TRBD2,TRBV29-1,TRBJ2-1,once,CSVGASGWNNEQFF,TGCAGCGTTGGGGCTAGCGGGTGGAACAATGAGCAGTTCTTC
17,.,TRBV30,TRBJ2-1,.,CAWNKGLGGTTYNEQFF,TGTGCCTGGAACAAAGGACTGGGAGGAACCACCTACAATGAGCAGTTCTTC
11,.,TRBV30,TRBJ2-2,.,CAWSLSGELFF,TGTGCCTGGAGTCTCTCCGGGGAGCTGTTTTTT
15,.,TRBV29-1,TRBJ1-3,.,CSVEGTLHSGNTIYF,TGCAGCGTTGAAGGGACTCTTCACTCTGGAAACACCATATATTTT
16,TRBD1,TRBV30,TRBJ2-5,.,CAWSVESWTGRETQYF,TGTGCCTGGAGTGTGGAGAGTTGGACAGGGCGCGAGACCCAGTACTTC
15,.,TRBV4-2,TRBJ2-2,once,CASSQDRAGTGELFF,TGTGCCAGCAGCCAAGATCGAGCGGGCACCGGGGAGCTGTTTTTT
16,TRBD2,TRBV11-3,TRBJ2-5,.,CASSLLSGRALGTQYF,TGTGCCAGCAGCCTGTTAAGCGGGAGGGCCCTTGGGACCCAGTACTTC
16,.,TRBV27,TRBJ1-4,.,CASSPDGGAGNEKLFF,TGTGCCAGCAGTCCAGATGGGGGGGCGGGTAATGAAAAACTGTTTTTT
15,.,TRBV27,TRBJ1-4,few,CASSLSAGLNEKLFF,TGTGCCAGCAGTTTATCGGCGGGGTTAAATGAAAAACTGTTTTTT
13,.,TRBV7-9,TRBJ2-7,once,CACSLTASYEQYF,TGTGCCTGCAGCCTGACAGCGAGCTACGAGCAGTACTTC
18,.,TRBV21-1,TRBJ2-6,few,CASSKWDRVRNWANVLTF,TGTGCCAGCAGCAAATGGGACAGGGTTCGTAACTGGGCCAACGTCCTGACTTTC
14,TRBD1,TRBV6-1,TRBJ2-2,.,CASRDRGTSGELFF,TGTGCCAGCAGGGACAGGGGGACCTCCGGGGAGCTGTTTTTT
15,.,TRBV19,TRBJ1-5,.,CASSIGGVSNQPQHF,TGTGCCAGTAGTATAGGCGGAGTTAGCAATCAGCCCCAGCATTTT
12,.,TRBV7-9,TRBJ2-7,.,CASSLFVNGQYF,TGTGCCAGCAGCTTATTCGTGAACGGGCAGTACTTC
14,TRBD1,TRBV30,TRBJ1-4,.,CAYLKQGVREKLFF,TGTGCCTACTTAAAACAGGGGGTGCGGGAAAAACTGTTTTTT
14,.,TRBV12-5,TRBJ1-1,.,CASGLTFSNTEAFF,TGTGCTAGTGGTTTGACATTCTCGAACACTGAAGCTTTCTTT
17,TRBD1,TRBV5-1,TRBJ1-1,.,CASSGGQGSAMNTEAFF,TGCGCCAGCAGCGGAGGACAGGGAAGCGCAATGAACACTGAAGCTTTCTTT
11,.,TRBV19,TRBJ2-3,.,CATAGSDTQYF,TGTGCCACTGCAGGGTCAGATACGCAGTATTTT
13,.,TRBV29-1,TRBJ2-7,few,CSVEEGATYEQYF,TGCAGCGTTGAAGAAGGGGCCACCTACGAGCAGTACTTC
15,.,TRBV19,TRBJ2-7,.,CASSMGAAFSYEQYF,TGTGCCAGCAGTATGGGAGCGGCGTTCTCCTACGAGCAGTACTTC
12,TRBD1,TRBV30,TRBJ2-7,.,CAWTDRGAEQYF,TGTGCCTGGACGGACAGGGGGGCCGAGCAGTACTTC
14,.,TRBV6-1,TRBJ2-5,once,CASSLGSLKETQYF,TGTGCCAGCTCCCTGGGGAGCTTAAAAGAGACCCAGTACTTC
14,.,TRBV27,TRBJ1-1,.,CAARKSRVDTEAFF,TGTGCCGCCCGAAAATCCAGGGTAGACACTGAAGCTTTCTTT
11,TRBD1,TRBV6-5,TRBJ1-1,once,CASRTGSEAFF,TGTGCCAGCAGGACAGGGTCTGAAGCTTTCTTT
16,TRBD1,TRBV4-1,TRBJ2-7,.,CASSQVPGTGSYEQYF,TGCGCCAGCAGCCAAGTTCCCGGGACAGGCTCCTACGAGCAGTACTTC
15,.,TRBV5-1,TRBJ2-3,once,CASSLAGMGTDTQYF,TGCGCCAGCAGCTTAGCCGGGATGGGCACAGATACGCAGTATTTT
15,.,TRBV7-7,TRBJ2-3,.,CASSSGAPSTDTQYF,TGTGCCAGCAGCTCAGGGGCTCCTAGCACAGATACGCAGTATTTT
15,TRBD2,TRBV6-5,TRBJ2-1,.,CASSSGTGSYNEQFF,TGTGCCAGCAGTAGCGGGACCGGCTCCTACAATGAGCAGTTCTTC
16,TRBD2,TRBV5-4,TRBJ2-3,once,CASSPPGLAARDTQYF,TGTGCCAGCAGCCCACCGGGACTAGCGGCCCGAGATACGCAGTATTTT
19,.,TRBV18,TRBJ2-3,.,CASSPRRRSDPGGTDTQYF,TGTGCCAGCTCACCAAGGAGAAGGTCAGACCCGGGGGGCACAGATACGCAGTATTTT
13,TRBD1,TRBV2,TRBJ1-5,.,CASRDREGQPQHF,TGTGCCAGCAGGGACAGGGAGGGTCAGCCCCAGCATTTT
16,TRBD2,TRBV10-3,TRBJ2-5,.,CAISPLGLAGDETQYF,TGTGCCATCAGCCCCCTGGGACTAGCGGGAGACGAGACCCAGTACTTC
13,.,TRBV12-5,TRBJ2-7,.,CASGTLRDYEQYF,TGTGCTAGTGGTACCCTCCGGGACTACGAGCAGTACTTC
17,.,TRBV19,TRBJ1-5,.,CASSRVPIQVGNQPQHF,TGTGCCAGTAGCCGCGTACCGATACAGGTGGGCAATCAGCCCCAGCATTTT
15,TRBD1,TRBV6-1,TRBJ2-7,.,CASSRDSLSSYEQYF,TGTGCCAGCAGCCGGGACAGCCTTAGCTCCTACGAGCAGTACTTC
12,.,TRBV6-5,TRBJ2-2,.,CASSSSSRELFF,TGTGCCAGCAGTTCGAGTTCCAGGGAGCTGTTTTTT
15,.,TRBV5-1,TRBJ1-3,.,CASSPDTSSGNTIYF,TGCGCCAGCAGCCCTGACACGAGCTCTGGAAACACCATATATTTT
16,.,TRBV6-1,TRBJ2-2,.,CASSGNRASNTGELFF,TGTGCCAGCAGTGGAAACAGGGCGTCGAACACCGGGGAGCTGTTTTTT
21,.,TRBV4-3,TRBJ2-1,.,CASSQDLRVPHLPSSYNEQFF,TGCGCCAGCAGCCAAGATCTCAGGGTACCCCACCTCCCGAGCTCCTACAATGAGCAGTTCTTC
15,.,TRBV5-4,TRBJ2-1,once,CASSLVRGGRNEQFF,TGTGCCAGCAGCTTGGTAAGGGGAGGCAGGAACGAGCAGTTCTTC
13,.,TRBV2,TRBJ2-2,.,CASSEFETGELFF,TGTGCCAGCAGTGAATTTGAGACCGGGGAGCTGTTTTTT
18,.,TRBV4-1,TRBJ1-4,.,CASRRPTGPEGSNEKLFF,TGCGCCAGCCGTCGCCCTACCGGGCCGGAGGGGTCTAATGAAAAACTGTTTTTT
17,.,TRBV6-1,TRBJ1-1,few,CASSANSPGRSGGRAFF,TGTGCCAGCAGTGCCAACTCCCCCGGACGGTCGGGGGGTCGAGCTTTCTTT
17,.,TRBV4-3,TRBJ1-4,.,CASSQDWAGSLNEKLFF,TGCGCCAGCAGCCAAGATTGGGCGGGGAGCCTTAATGAAAAACTGTTTTTT
16,.,TRBV30,TRBJ1-3,few,CAWSTALGDSGNTIYF,TGTGCCTGGAGTACAGCCCTCGGTGACTCTGGAAACACCATATATTTT
15,.,TRBV12-5,TRBJ2-5,few,CASAPAGLEGETQYF,TGTGCTAGTGCCCCGGCCGGCCTCGAGGGTGAGACCCAGTACTTC